Sequencing of this TCR beta chain was carried out in a study of cytomegalovirus exposure and HLA in healthy donors. About the study: Some 85 million unique TCRs, all from HLA-typed donors, were included in an early release of the data.

PCR was performed using 60 Vbeta and 13 Jbeta primers. Profiling relied on immunoSEQ multiplex PCR, and the TCRdb table lists in-frame clones only, not all of them. The data hold approximately 130,000 clones, with 75% to 90% observed a single time. This clone was counted a single time. Germline V lookup: CDR1 GTSNPN, CDR2 SVGIG (reference sequence). The CDR3 consists of 14 residues. V was pared by 3 bases and J by 4 bases, with 6 bases of the junction left unmatched. The gene calls are TRBV30 and TRBJ1-1, with 9 bases aligning to TRBD1. The TCR was taken from a woman under 40 in good health and CMV-seropositive. Sequenced: PBMCs. CDR3 in amino acids: CAWSLGQGSTEAFF. CDR3 nucleotides: TGTGCCTGGAGCCTCGGACAGGGGAGCACTGAAGCTTTCTTT. Combining the CDR3 with reference TRBV30 and TRBJ1-1 gives the whole variable domain SQTIHQWPATLVQPVGSPLSLECTVEGTSNPNLYWYRQAAGRGLQLLFYSVGIGQISSEVPQNLSASRPQDRQFILSSKKLLLSDSGFYLCAWSLGQGSTEAFFGQGTRLTVV.